This TCR beta chain was documented in a study of blood T cell repertoires in COVID-19. The wider study: Samples of COVID-19 (acute and convalescent) were obtained from the United States, Italy and Spain. T cells, B-cell-depleted T cells, or PBMCs provided the cDNA or gDNA that served as material.

Original handling: The assay estimated nucleated cells by amplifying reference gene primers. Profiled with immunoSEQ multiplex PCR; TCRdb holds only in-frame clones, not every one. V and J calls and clone size are as listed in that table; D and trimming were resolved from the DNA. The sample holds roughly 250,000 clones; 65% to 85% are singletons and the top ten take roughly 4%. V shed 2 bases, J shed 4 bases, and the junction held 7 bases outside the gene matches. The length of the CDR3 is 16 residues. Germline CDR1 reads SGHDN; CDR2 reads FVKESK. The V and J genes are TRBV14 and TRBJ2-3; 9 nucleotides match TRBD2. The sequenced sample was peripheral blood. The clonotype comes from a woman aged 40-49 years with active or convalescent COVID-19. The CDR3: CASSQTSGFGADTQYF. CDR3 bases: TGTGCCAGCAGCCAAACTAGCGGGTTCGGAGCAGATACGCAGTATTTT.